This passage covers 27 T cell receptor beta chains from one sample sequenced in a study of blood T cell repertoires in COVID-19. TCRdb's copy holds only in-frame clones and misses some; the assay was immunoSEQ multiplex PCR. The table records fewer than 250,000 clones, 80% of them present only once. Input material: peripheral blood. The origin of the receptors is a man aged 55 to 69 with acute or convalescent COVID-19.

The genes are TRBV4-3 and TRBJ2-7, with D possibly being TRBD2 (6 bases). The CDR3 is 17 amino acids. V dropped 0 bases and J dropped 6 bases, with 21 bases sitting between them. Per the germline V gene, CDR1 is LGHNA and CDR2 is YSLEER. The CDR3 here is CASSQDALGAGLTEQYF. The CDR3 region has the DNA TGCGCCAGCAGCCAAGATGCCCTAGGGGCGGGATTAACCGAGCAGTACTTC.

In this sample, this clone turned up many times. The chain recombines TRBV27 with TRBJ1-5; D possibly corresponds to TRBD1 (6 bases). CDR3 length: 17 residues. Looked up from germline, CDR1 is MNHEY and CDR2 is SMNVEV (reference sequence). V dropped 0 bases and J dropped 0 bases, with 12 bases sitting between them. The CDR3: CASSLSGQLYSNQPQHF. CDR3 bases: TGTGCCAGCAGTTTATCCGGACAGCTCTATAGCAATCAGCCCCAGCATTTT.

V and J are TRBV27 and TRBJ2-6; 9 positions agree with TRBD1. The V segment lost 7 bases and the J segment 3 bases; nucleotides outside the gene matches: 10. Germline values: CDR1 MNHEY, CDR2 SMNVEV (reference sequence). This CDR3 has 17 residues. CDR3 sequence reads: CASTPGTGRDGANVLTF. The CDR3 DNA reads TGTGCCAGCACCCCCGGGACAGGGCGCGATGGGGCCAACGTCCTGACTTTC. Complete variable domain (other parts from reference TRBV27 and TRBJ2-6): EAQVTQNPRYLITVTGKKLTVTCSQNMNHEYMSWYRQDPGLGLRQIYYSMNVEVTDKGDVPEGYKVSRKEKRNFPLILESPSPNQTSLYFCASTPGTGRDGANVLTFGAGSRLTVL.

The gene calls are TRBV6-6 and TRBJ2-1; D possibly corresponds to TRBD1 (6 bases). Germline V gives CDR1 MNHNY, CDR2 SVGAGI (reference sequence). The CDR3 has 15 amino acids. Trimming left V 5 bases short and J 0 bases short, with 11 bases between. CDR3 bases: TGTGCCAGCAGTGCACAGGGTAGCTCCTACAATGAGCAGTTCTTC. As protein: CASSAQGSSYNEQFF.

The chain couples TRBV20-1 to TRBJ1-3, with 9 bases lining up with TRBD1. In germline, CDR1 is DFQATT, CDR2 SNEGSKA (reference sequence). The CDR3 extends over 18 amino acids. V lost 3 bases, J lost 2 bases, and 14 bases stayed unmatched. The CDR3 DNA sequence: TGCAGTGCTAGTTTGATGACCTACAGGGGGCATGCTGGAAACACCATATATTTT. This encodes CSASLMTYRGHAGNTIYF.

The J gene is TRBJ2-6, the V gene TRBV5-6, with D perhaps matching TRBD2 (7 bases). Trimming shortened V by 4 bases and J by 0 bases, and 17 bases separated the two germline ends. Per the germline V gene, CDR1 is SGHDT and CDR2 is YYEEEE. The CDR3 is 18 residues long. Here the CDR3 reads CASSRPGGLSSGANVLTF. The CDR3, as DNA: TGTGCCAGCAGCCGGCCCGGGGGGCTGAGCTCTGGGGCCAACGTCCTGACTTTC.

This clone was picked up a small number of times. CDR3 loop: CASSQQTTGNTIYF. CDR3 coding DNA: TGCGCCAGCAGCCAACAGACTACTGGAAACACCATATATTTT. V and J are TRBV4-1 and TRBJ1-3; D gene ambiguous. CDR3 length equals 14 residues. CDR1 and CDR2 (germline): MGHRA, YSYEKL. Deletions cut 2 bases from V and 2 bases from J, with 7 bases between.

For the CDR3, the DNA is TGTGCCAGCAGTTACTCACAGCTCCAGCCCCAGCATTTT. Its protein product is CASSYSQLQPQHF. The chain carries TRBV6-5 and TRBJ1-5; D remains ambiguous. Germline V lookup: CDR1 MNHEY, CDR2 SVGAGI. The V end was cut by 0 bases, the J end by 7 bases, with 7 bases between. CDR3 size: 13 residues.

The rearrangement links TRBV7-3 to TRBJ2-1, with 8 positions matching TRBD2. There are 16 residues in the CDR3. The germline V gene encodes CDR1 SGHTA and CDR2 FQGTGA. Unmatched junction bases numbered 8, after V lost 3 bases and J lost 4 bases. The CDR3 nucleotides are TGTGCCAGCAGCTTCCTGGGATTAGCGGGATACAATGAGCAGTTCTTC. It translates to CASSFLGLAGYNEQFF. The whole variable domain, remainder taken from reference TRBV7-3 and TRBJ2-1, is GAGVSQTPSNKVTEKGKYVELRCDPISGHTALYWYRQSLGQGPEFLIYFQGTGAADDSGLPNDRFFAVRPEGSVSTLKIQRTERGDSAVYLCASSFLGLAGYNEQFFGPGTRLTVL.

The J gene is TRBJ1-4, the V gene TRBV7-3; D is ambiguous. The V end lost 3 bases, the J end lost 3 bases, and 5 bases lay between the germline ends. The CDR3 is 13 amino acids. CDR1 and CDR2 from the germline V gene are SGHTA and FQGTGA. CDR3 nucleotides: TGTGCCAGCAGCTTGGCCCCTAATGAAAAACTGTTTTTT. Protein: CASSLAPNEKLFF.

The rearrangement joins TRBV28 to TRBJ1-3; D gene uncertain. CDR1 is MDHEN and CDR2 is SYDVKM in the germline V gene. Trimming removed 3 bases at V and 0 bases at J, with 15 bases between. This CDR3 spans 17 amino acids. The CDR3 protein is CASSFMVHPSSGNTIYF. The CDR3 DNA reads as TGTGCCAGCAGTTTTATGGTCCACCCGAGCTCTGGAAACACCATATATTTT. Filled out from reference TRBV28 and TRBJ1-3, the complete variable domain reads DVKVTQSSRYLVKRTGEKVFLECVQDMDHENMFWYRQDPGLGLRLIYFSYDVKMKEKGDIPEGYSVSREKKERFSLILESASTNQTSMYLCASSFMVHPSSGNTIYFGEGSWLTVV.

The rearrangement uses TRBV4-1 and TRBJ2-3; 10 positions agree with TRBD2. This CDR3 spans 16 amino acids. Germline assignment: CDR1 MGHRA and CDR2 YSYEKL. V shed 4 bases and J 4 bases; nucleotides not matched to a gene: 8. The CDR3, as DNA: TGCGCCAGCAGCCGCCAAATAGCGGGAGGACCAGATACGCAGTATTTT. Translation: CASSRQIAGGPDTQYF.

This clone was picked up one time. The chain is built from TRBV4-2 and TRBJ1-1, with 8 bases that match TRBD1. The CDR3 extends over 18 amino acids. V was pared by 1 base and J by 5 bases, with 15 bases of the junction left unmatched. The germline CDR1 and CDR2 sequences are LGHNA and YNFKEQ. The CDR3 bases are TGTGCCAGCAGCCAAGGTAGGCAGGGGGCGGGGGAAAGGACTGAAGCTTTCTTT. This gives the protein CASSQGRQGAGERTEAFF.

The chain recombines TRBV4-2 with TRBJ1-2; D unclear. The CDR3 spans 13 residues. CDR1 and CDR2 from the germline V gene are LGHNA and YNFKEQ. V lost 5 bases, J lost 6 bases, and 13 bases lay in between. This chain's CDR3 is CASSEPNGDGYTF. CDR3 sequence (DNA): TGTGCCAGCAGCGAACCAAACGGAGATGGCTACACCTTC.

The chain combines TRBV2 with TRBJ2-2; maybe TRBD1 (6 bases). This CDR3 spans 15 amino acids. Germline V gene sequence: CDR1 SNHLY, CDR2 FYNNEI. V was shortened by 2 bases and J by 4 bases, with 11 bases between the two germline ends. In nucleotides, the CDR3 is TGTGCCAGCAGTGAAACGGGACATTTCACCGGGGAGCTGTTTTTT. Protein sequence: CASSETGHFTGELFF. Using reference TRBV2 and TRBJ2-2 for the parts outside the CDR3, the full variable domain is EPEVTQTPSHQVTQMGQEVILRCVPISNHLYFYWYRQILGQKVEFLVSFYNNEISEKSEIFDDQFSVERPDGSNFTLKIRSTKLEDSAMYFCASSETGHFTGELFFGEGSRLTVL.

CDR3 coding DNA: TGCAGTGCTAGTCGGGCAGGGTCGAAAGAAAAACTGTTTTTT. Its protein product is CSASRAGSKEKLFF. The chain recombines TRBV20-1 with TRBJ1-4; D is possibly TRBD1 (5 bases). The CDR3 contains 14 residues. The germline V and J ends were trimmed by 3 bases and 8 bases, with 16 bases remaining between them. Germline CDR1 reads DFQATT; CDR2 reads SNEGSKA (reference sequence).

CDR3 protein: CASSVEPGQPNTEAFF. The CDR3 bases are TGTGCCAGCAGCGTAGAACCGGGACAGCCGAACACTGAAGCTTTCTTT. This chain joins TRBV9 and TRBJ1-1; 7 nucleotides match TRBD1. The V gene's germline CDR1 is SGDLS and CDR2 YYNGEE. There are 16 residues in the CDR3. The V gene end was trimmed by 0 bases and the J gene end by 1 base; junction bases not matched to a gene: 6.

The V gene is TRBV2, the J gene TRBJ1-4, with D unclear. V lost 4 bases and J lost 0, with 9 bases in between. The CDR3 totals 15 residues. Per germline, CDR1 SNHLY and CDR2 FYNNEI. Written as DNA, the CDR3 is TGTGCCAGCAGTGGACAAATCGCAACTAATGAAAAACTGTTTTTT. Residues: CASSGQIATNEKLFF.

This clone occurred once. The J gene is TRBJ1-6, the V gene TRBV7-9; maybe TRBD1 (5 bases). Germline V gene lookup returns CDR1 SEHNR and CDR2 FQNEAQ (reference sequence). The ends were cut back, 2 bases at V and 10 bases at J, with 12 bases in the middle. The CDR3 sequence is 14 residues long. This CDR3 is CASSLHGAGSPLHF. DNA of the CDR3: TGTGCCAGCAGCTTACATGGGGCAGGGTCACCCCTCCACTTT.

The CDR3: CARSLSLEHEQYF. Written as DNA, the CDR3 is TGTGCCAGAAGCTTGTCATTGGAGCACGAGCAGTACTTC. The chain combines TRBV5-3 with TRBJ2-7; D unresolved. TRBV5-3 is sorted into the ORF group, with uncertain function. The CDR3 totals 13 residues. The V gene lost 1 base and the J gene lost 5 bases, with 10 bases spanning the gap.

This chain uses TRBV7-9 with TRBJ2-3, with 7 positions matching TRBD2. The CDR3 totals 17 residues. Unmatched junction bases numbered 18, after V lost 8 bases and J lost 4 bases. From germline, CDR1 is SEHNR and CDR2 FQNEAQ (reference sequence). The DNA for the CDR3 is TGTGCCAGCTGGGATACTAGCGTGGTCCAGAGAGCAGATACGCAGTATTTT. Translating gives CASWDTSVVQRADTQYF.

V is TRBV6-5 and J is TRBJ2-1; 9 bases map to TRBD2. V shed 6 bases, J shed 8 bases, and the junction held 5 bases outside the gene matches. The CDR3 spans 13 residues. CDR1 is MNHEY and CDR2 is SVGAGI in the germline V gene. CDR3 sequence: CASRMTSGDEQFF. The CDR3, as DNA: TGTGCCAGCAGGATGACTAGCGGCGATGAGCAGTTCTTC.

The chain has TRBV19 and TRBJ1-1; D possibly corresponds to TRBD1 (6 bases). Germline assignment: CDR1 LNHDA and CDR2 SQIVND (reference sequence). The length of the CDR3 is 17 residues. The ends were cut back, 2 bases at V and 0 bases at J, with 16 bases in the middle. The DNA of the CDR3 is TGTGCCAGTAGTATATTCGGGGGGCCCCACATGAACACTGAAGCTTTCTTT. This encodes CASSIFGGPHMNTEAFF.

The chain employs TRBV11-2 and TRBJ1-4, with TRBD1 as a possible D gene (6 bases). Trimming pared 4 bases from V and 4 bases from J, leaving 10 bases between. CDR1 and CDR2 from the germline V gene are SGHAT and FQNNGV. CDR3 length: 14 amino acids. The chain's CDR3 is CASSSGVHNEKLFF. For the CDR3, the DNA is TGTGCCAGCAGCTCAGGGGTCCATAATGAAAAACTGTTTTTT.

In DNA form, the CDR3 reads TGTGCCAGCAGCTTAGACACAGGGAACACCATATATTTT. The encoded protein is CASSLDTGNTIYF. V gene TRBV11-2 combines with J gene TRBJ1-3, with D maybe TRBD1 (6 bases). The ends were cut back, 0 bases at V and 7 bases at J, with 7 bases in the middle. CDR3 length equals 13 residues. Germline CDR1 reads SGHAT; CDR2 reads FQNNGV. The complete variable domain, with remaining parts taken from reference TRBV11-2 and TRBJ1-3, reads EAGVAQSPRYKIIEKRQSVAFWCNPISGHATLYWYQQILGQGPKLLIQFQNNGVVDDSQLPKDRFSAERLKGVDSTLKIQPAKLEDSAVYLCASSLDTGNTIYFGEGSWLTVV.

This clone showed up just a few times. The rearrangement links TRBV4-2 to TRBJ1-6; 8 positions agree with TRBD1. CDR1 is LGHNA, CDR2 YNFKEQ, per germline. This CDR3 contains 17 residues. V gave up 1 base and J gave up 9 bases; unmatched junction bases: 11. The CDR3 DNA follows: TGTGCCAGCAGCCAAGCTGGGGCAGGGGGCAAAGTTTCACCCCTCCACTTT. This translates into CASSQAGAGGKVSPLHF.

The rearrangement links TRBV5-4 to TRBJ1-6; TRBD1 matches 7 bases. Germline CDR1 SGHNT, CDR2 YYREEE (reference sequence). The CDR3 is 15 residues long. After removal of 3 bases from V and 7 bases from J, the junction contained 7 bases not matched to a gene. The CDR3 DNA is TGTGCCAGCAGCTGGGGAGAGGGACAGAATTCACCCCTCCACTTT. It yields the protein CASSWGEGQNSPLHF.